This is a list of T cell receptor beta chains from one sample in a study of vaccination effects on CD4 cells after COVID-19. This table comes from immunoSEQ multiplex PCR, and its TCRdb copy is limited to in-frame clones, with some not included. The sample yields about 71,000 clones, 70% to 85% seen once. Their recognized antigens are unknown. Sequenced material: CD4+ T cells from PBMCs cultured without peptide, taken after COVID-19 vaccination. These receptors all stem from a human donor who received a COVID-19 vaccine. Each CDR3 is given with its conserved first and last residue. The D gene is left open where the match is weak.

V gene: TRBV3-1/TRBV3-2
D gene: -
CDR3 length: 14
CDR3 protein: CASSHDRRSTEAFF

V gene: TRBV19
D gene: TRBD1
CDR3 length: 14
CDR3 protein: CASTRTGVNNEQFF

V gene: TRBV18
D gene: TRBD1
CDR3 length: 16
CDR3 protein: CASSPPFSDRGTEAFF

V gene: TRBV25-1
D gene: TRBD1
CDR3 length: 16
CDR3 protein: CASSETTGNSNQPQHF

V gene: TRBV6-6
D gene: -
CDR3 length: 12
CDR3 protein: CATKTTNYTQYF

V gene: TRBV7-2
D gene: -
CDR3 length: 15
CDR3 protein: CASSPKTGSYSPLHF

V gene: TRBV28
D gene: TRBD1
CDR3 length: 12
CDR3 protein: CATLQGSEKLFF

V gene: TRBV6-6
D gene: -
CDR3 length: 14
CDR3 protein: CASSYSGEGSPLHF

V gene: TRBV10-1
D gene: TRBD1
CDR3 length: 15
CDR3 protein: CASSETGGVGEKLFF

V gene: TRBV6-5
D gene: -
CDR3 length: 15
CDR3 protein: CASSYSRRVGQPQHF

V gene: TRBV7-2
D gene: TRBD1
CDR3 length: 15
CDR3 protein: CASSPRDRTYNEQFF

V gene: TRBV5-1
D gene: -
CDR3 length: 16
CDR3 protein: CASSFFLGGATGELFF

V gene: TRBV4-1
D gene: TRBD1
CDR3 length: 14
CDR3 protein: CASSHYRDRVSAFF

V gene: TRBV5-5
D gene: -
CDR3 length: 13
CDR3 protein: CASSFQGNEKLFF

V gene: TRBV5-1
D gene: -
CDR3 length: 16
CDR3 protein: CASSLYGTRGNNEQFF

V gene: TRBV9
D gene: TRBD2
CDR3 length: 16
CDR3 protein: CASSGLAETNTGELFF

V gene: TRBV19
D gene: -
CDR3 length: 18
CDR3 protein: CASSNLVPGRPSTDTQYF

V gene: TRBV6-4
D gene: TRBD1
CDR3 length: 16
CDR3 protein: CASSLQGQSSYNEQFF

V gene: TRBV15
D gene: TRBD1
CDR3 length: 15
CDR3 protein: CATSRRTGDNLQAFF

V gene: TRBV2
D gene: -
CDR3 length: 14
CDR3 protein: CANALEGVGYGYTF

V gene: TRBV30
D gene: -
CDR3 length: 11
CDR3 protein: CAWTGGNTIYF

V gene: TRBV20-1
D gene: -
CDR3 length: 17
CDR3 protein: CSASYPSGDKMNTEAFF

V gene: TRBV3-1/TRBV3-2
D gene: -
CDR3 length: 14
CDR3 protein: CASSRGGTTGELFF

V gene: TRBV7-9
D gene: -
CDR3 length: 15
CDR3 protein: CASSSRGLLGNIQYF

V gene: TRBV5-1
D gene: -
CDR3 length: 14
CDR3 protein: CASAEESSGMPQHF

V gene: TRBV27
D gene: -
CDR3 length: 14
CDR3 protein: CASSLVGGSQPQHF

V gene: TRBV25-1
D gene: -
CDR3 length: 14
CDR3 protein: CASSEPRSTGELFF

V gene: TRBV28
D gene: TRBD1
CDR3 length: 17
CDR3 protein: CASSPRDRGRIGRGYTF

V gene: TRBV3-1/TRBV3-2
D gene: TRBD1
CDR3 length: 17
CDR3 protein: CASSLAQGQVSRMGYTF

V gene: TRBV4-1
D gene: TRBD1
CDR3 length: 17
CDR3 protein: CASSQGIIQGLTGELFF

V gene: TRBV6-5
D gene: -
CDR3 length: 15
CDR3 protein: CASSYSLPQNTEAFF

V gene: TRBV5-6
D gene: TRBD1
CDR3 length: 17
CDR3 protein: CASNKLGTGGFDQPQHF

V gene: TRBV24-1
D gene: TRBD1
CDR3 length: 15
CDR3 protein: CATSDPTGGNNEQFF

V gene: TRBV5-6
D gene: -
CDR3 length: 17
CDR3 protein: CASSPPGGPRVGETQYF

V gene: TRBV12-5
D gene: -
CDR3 length: 13
CDR3 protein: CASGPTPATEAFF

V gene: TRBV7-9
D gene: -
CDR3 length: 12
CDR3 protein: CASSPDGGTQYF

V gene: TRBV2
D gene: -
CDR3 length: 13
CDR3 protein: CASRSDWGYGYTF

V gene: TRBV5-1
D gene: TRBD2
CDR3 length: 18
CDR3 protein: CASSPSGPLAGYADTQYF

V gene: TRBV5-1
D gene: -
CDR3 length: 13
CDR3 protein: CASSGSSGNTIYF

V gene: TRBV30
D gene: -
CDR3 length: 13
CDR3 protein: CAWSGGNNQPQHF

V gene: TRBV27
D gene: -
CDR3 length: 15
CDR3 protein: CASSILREIQETQYF

V gene: TRBV4-3
D gene: TRBD2
CDR3 length: 17
CDR3 protein: CASSPHPGLAGEDEQFF

V gene: TRBV29-1
D gene: -
CDR3 length: 13
CDR3 protein: CSGHRGGVETQYF

V gene: TRBV18
D gene: -
CDR3 length: 11
CDR3 protein: CASSSQETQYF

V gene: TRBV27
D gene: TRBD1
CDR3 length: 14
CDR3 protein: CASRPGGAHTEAFF

V gene: TRBV19
D gene: -
CDR3 length: 14
CDR3 protein: CASSPRGVADTQYF

V gene: TRBV4-1
D gene: -
CDR3 length: 16
CDR3 protein: CASSQDTVNRWETQYF